The source of this T cell receptor beta chain is a study of cytomegalovirus exposure and HLA in healthy donors. Germline assignment: CDR1 MNHEY and CDR2 SMNVEV (reference sequence). The CDR3 has 14 residues. Trimming stripped 5 bases from V and 6 bases from J, with 16 bases between. Method: immunoSEQ multiplex PCR; TCRdb's copy keeps in-frame clones and lacks some. The sample has 150,000 to 200,000 clones, 86% seen once; the top ten hold 4.5% to 7%. This clone was seen a handful of times. This sequence was found in a woman in her 30s in good health and CMV-seronegative. Sequencing input: PBMCs. The chain uses TRBV27 and TRBJ1-1, with D possibly matching TRBD1 (6 bases). DNA of the CDR3: TGTGCCAGCAGTCCCTGGACAGAGAAACCTGAAGCTTTCTTT. As protein: CASSPWTEKPEAFF.